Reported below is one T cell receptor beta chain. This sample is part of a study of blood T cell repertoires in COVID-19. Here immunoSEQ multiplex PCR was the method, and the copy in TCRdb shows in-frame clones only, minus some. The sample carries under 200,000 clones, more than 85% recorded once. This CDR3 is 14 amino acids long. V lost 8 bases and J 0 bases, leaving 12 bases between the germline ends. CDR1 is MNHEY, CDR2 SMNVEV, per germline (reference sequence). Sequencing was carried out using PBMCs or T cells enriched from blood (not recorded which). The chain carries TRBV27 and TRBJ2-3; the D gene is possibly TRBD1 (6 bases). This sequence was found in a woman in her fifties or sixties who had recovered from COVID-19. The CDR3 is CASHDRMSTDTQYF. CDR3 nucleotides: TGTGCCAGCCATGACAGGATGAGCACAGATACGCAGTATTTT.